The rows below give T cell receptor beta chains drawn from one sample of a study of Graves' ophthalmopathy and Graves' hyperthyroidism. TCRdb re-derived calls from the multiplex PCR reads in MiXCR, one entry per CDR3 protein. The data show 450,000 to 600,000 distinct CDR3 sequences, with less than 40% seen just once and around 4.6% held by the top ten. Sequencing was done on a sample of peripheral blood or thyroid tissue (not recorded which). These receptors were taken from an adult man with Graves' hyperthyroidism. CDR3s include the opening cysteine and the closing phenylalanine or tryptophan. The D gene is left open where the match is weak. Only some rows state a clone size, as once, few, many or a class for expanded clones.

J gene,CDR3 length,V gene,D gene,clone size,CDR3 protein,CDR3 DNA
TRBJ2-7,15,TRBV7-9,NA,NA,CASSFRALLSYEQYF,TGTGCCAGCAGCTTCCGGGCTCTGCTCTCCTACGAGCAGTACTTC
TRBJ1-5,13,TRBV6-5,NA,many,CASSQTYDQPQHF,TGTGCCAGCAGCCAGACATATGATCAGCCCCAGCATTTT
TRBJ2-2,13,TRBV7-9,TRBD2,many,CASSATSGSELFF,TGTGCCAGCAGCGCCACTAGCGGGAGCGAGCTGTTTTTT
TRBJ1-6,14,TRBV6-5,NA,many,CASSYGAVYSPLHF,TGTGCCAGCAGTTACGGGGCAGTATATTCACCCCTCCACTTT
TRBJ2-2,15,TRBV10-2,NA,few,CASSEIRANTGELFF,TGCGCCAGCAGTGAGATCAGGGCGAACACCGGGGAGCTGTTTTTT
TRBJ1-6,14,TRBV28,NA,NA,CASREVSYNSPLHF,TGTGCCAGCAGGGAGGTCTCCTATAATTCACCCCTCCACTTT
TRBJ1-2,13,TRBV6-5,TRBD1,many,CASMQGGSYGYTF,TGTGCCAGCATGCAGGGGGGCAGTTATGGCTACACCTTC
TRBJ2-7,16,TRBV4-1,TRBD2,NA,CASSFWGGFSSYEQYF,TGTGCCAGCAGCTTTTGGGGGGGGTTCAGCTCCTACGAGCAGTACTTC
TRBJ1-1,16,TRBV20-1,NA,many,CSARDTYRGPNTEAFF,TGCAGTGCTAGAGATACTTACCGAGGGCCGAACACTGAAGCTTTCTTT
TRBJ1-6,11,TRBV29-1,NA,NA,CSVEGESPLHF,TGCAGCGTTGAGGGTGAATCACCCCTCCACTTT
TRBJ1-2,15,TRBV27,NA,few,CASSSGTLLNYGYTF,TGTGCCAGCAGCTCCGGGACACTCCTTAACTATGGCTACACCTTC
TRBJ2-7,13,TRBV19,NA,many,CASSIPGTYEQYF,TGTGCCAGTAGTATCCCGGGAACCTACGAGCAGTACTTC
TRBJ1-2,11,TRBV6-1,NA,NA,CASNQGQGYTF,TGTGCCAGCAATCAGGGGCAGGGCTACACCTTC